Listed here are 25 T cell receptor beta chains from one sample, sequenced in a study of T-cell reconstitution after alpha-beta-depleted transplantation in children. Construction of the TCRbeta library involved unique molecular identifiers. TCRdb re-derived calls from the PCR reads in MiXCR, one entry per CDR3 protein. The sample yields about 500,000 distinct CDR3 sequences, 32% seen once. The specimen comprised PBMCs from the stem cell graft donor, sampled from the stem cell graft. Source of these receptors: a human donor who donated a stem cell graft to a child with aplastic anemia.

The chain couples TRBV13 to TRBJ2-1; possibly TRBD2 for D (6 bases). V was clipped by 8 bases and J by 11 bases, with 31 bases between them. This CDR3 contains 17 residues. The V gene's germline CDR1 is PRHDT and CDR2 FYEKMQ (reference sequence). The CDR3 region has the DNA TGTGCCAGCTCCGGCACCCTCTCAAGGGACTGGCGAGGAAAGCAGTTCTTC. Translated: CASSGTLSRDWRGKQFF.

The genes are TRBV7-2 and TRBJ1-5; TRBD1 might be the D (6 bases). The CDR3 runs 16 residues. CDR1 and CDR2 (germline): SGHTA, FQGNSA. The V gene lost 5 bases and the J gene lost 2 bases, with 16 bases spanning the gap. CDR3 sequence reads: CASSAPRGNGNQPQHF. Written as DNA, the CDR3 is TGTGCCAGCAGCGCTCCCAGGGGAAATGGCAATCAGCCCCAGCATTTT.

The chain links TRBV5-1 to TRBJ2-7, with TRBD1 matching over 8 bases. The germline gives CDR1 SGHRS, CDR2 YFSETQ. With V trimmed by 0 bases and J by 4 bases, 6 bases remained unmatched. The CDR3 has 15 amino acids. The CDR3 here is CASSLEGQGPYEQYF. The CDR3 coding sequence is TGCGCCAGCAGCTTGGAAGGACAGGGCCCTTACGAGCAGTACTTC.

The chain is built from TRBV6-2 or TRBV6-3 and TRBJ1-5; D is unresolved. Germline V gene lookup returns CDR1 MNHEY and CDR2 SVGEGT. The CDR3 runs to 17 residues. Between the trimmed V and J ends, which lost 4 bases and 3 bases, there was a span of 19 bases. This CDR3 is CASSSYIGNGINQPQHF. DNA for the CDR3: TGTGCCAGCAGTTCGTACATCGGCAACGGGATCAATCAGCCCCAGCATTTT.

J is TRBJ2-7 and V is TRBV5-6; D is possibly TRBD1 (6 bases). V was pared by 4 bases and J by 3 bases, with 23 bases between. The germline CDR1 and CDR2 sequences are SGHDT and YYEEEE. The CDR3 has 17 residues. The CDR3 coding sequence is TGTGCCAGCAGCGGAACCGGTCCGGGACACCCTTTCTACGAGCAGTACTTC. It translates to CASSGTGPGHPFYEQYF.

This clonotype was found a few times. The gene calls are TRBV5-6 and TRBJ2-3; tentatively, D is TRBD2 (6 bases). Germline assignment: CDR1 SGHDT and CDR2 YYEEEE. V was trimmed by 3 bases and J by 4 bases, leaving 12 bases between them. The CDR3 is made up of 14 amino acids. The CDR3 reads CASSSDGSADTQYF. CDR3 nucleotide sequence: TGTGCCAGCAGCTCGGACGGGAGCGCAGATACGCAGTATTTT.

CDR3 amino acids: CASRLAGAPDTQYF. CDR3 nucleotide sequence: TGTGCTAGTCGACTAGCGGGAGCGCCAGATACGCAGTATTTT. The chain recombines TRBV12-5 with TRBJ2-3; 12 bases match TRBD2. This CDR3 region has 14 residues. Germline CDR1 is LGHNT and CDR2 is FRNRAP. Trimming at V came to 8 bases and at J to 4 bases, leaving 4 bases not matched to a gene.

The gene calls are TRBV10-3 and TRBJ2-3; 9 bases are a match to TRBD2. CDR3 length equals 13 residues. The V gene's germline CDR1 is ENHRY and CDR2 SYGVKD. V was clipped by 4 bases and J by 4 bases; unmatched bases: 0. The CDR3: CAISGTSADTQYF. The CDR3 nucleotides read TGTGCCATCAGTGGGACTAGCGCAGATACGCAGTATTTT.

At least ten counts were recorded for this clonotype. This sequence joins TRBV4-2 and TRBJ2-3, with TRBD2 matching over 8 bases. The V gene end was trimmed by 0 bases and the J gene end by 0 bases; junction bases not matched to a gene: 2. The germline V gene encodes CDR1 LGHNA and CDR2 YNFKEQ. This CDR3 region has 16 residues. The CDR3 spells CASSQDGRASTDTQYF. The CDR3 DNA reads TGTGCCAGCAGCCAAGACGGGAGGGCCAGCACAGATACGCAGTATTTT.

The rearrangement joins TRBV7-2 to TRBJ1-1; no clear D. With 1 base removed from V and 7 bases from J, the gap between germline ends came to 7 bases. The CDR3 runs 12 residues. CDR1 SGHTA and CDR2 FQGNSA come from the germline V gene. CDR3 nucleotides: TGTGCCAGCAGCTTAGTGAAATATGAAGCTTTCTTT. Translating it yields CASSLVKYEAFF.

This sequence joins TRBV5-6 and TRBJ1-5, with 8 bases that match TRBD1. The CDR3 totals 16 residues. Germline V gene sequence: CDR1 SGHDT, CDR2 YYEEEE. V trimming: 0 bases; J trimming: 9 bases; junction bases outside the gene matches: 11. CDR3 coding DNA: TGTGCCAGCAGCTTGGGCAGGGGGCGCGGGAACGGGCCCCAGCATTTT. Encoded protein: CASSLGRGRGNGPQHF.

The chain has TRBV7-2 and TRBJ2-7, with a weak D call TRBD1 (5 bases). The V end lost 5 bases, the J end lost 2 bases, and 13 bases lay between the germline ends. The V gene's germline CDR1 is SGHTA and CDR2 FQGNSA. The CDR3 covers 14 residues. The CDR3 region is CASSIHPTAYEQYV. CDR3 nucleotide sequence: TGTGCCAGCAGCATTCACCCGACAGCCTACGAGCAGTACGTC.

This clonotype appeared a few times. This chain connects TRBV5-1 to TRBJ1-5; D might be TRBD1 (5 bases). Germline V gene data show CDR1 as SGHRS and CDR2 as YFSETQ. The CDR3 is 16 amino acids. V dropped 4 bases and J dropped 7 bases, with 21 bases sitting between them. CDR3 loop: CASSALPEEGRQPQHF. CDR3 in DNA: TGCGCCAGCAGCGCTTTACCCGAGGAGGGACGGCAGCCCCAGCATTTT.

The chain combines TRBV10-2 with TRBJ2-3; the D gene is possibly TRBD2 (5 bases). This CDR3 is built from 16 residues. V was trimmed by 2 bases and J by 2 bases, leaving 14 bases between them. Germline V CDR1 and CDR2: WSHSY, SAAADI. CDR3 DNA: TGCGCCAGCAGTGAGGCGAGACTATCCTTCACAGATACGCAGTATTTT. Translating gives CASSEARLSFTDTQYF.

The V gene is TRBV20-1, the J gene TRBJ1-3; D gene unclear. Germline CDR1 DFQATT, CDR2 SNEGSKA (reference sequence). This CDR3 is built from 14 residues. V was cut by 0 bases and J by 0 bases, with 6 bases left in between. CDR3 coding DNA: TGCAGTGCTAGAGACACCAGCTCTGGAAACACCATATATTTT. Translated: CSARDTSSGNTIYF.

This clonotype was counted only a few times. The V call is TRBV12-3 or TRBV12-4, the J call TRBJ1-2; 9 nucleotides match TRBD1. V trimming: 5 bases; J trimming: 3 bases; junction bases outside the gene matches: 10. The CDR3 is 16 residues long. The CDR3 DNA follows: TGTGCCAGCAGTCCCAGCCGGGACAGGGCTCACTATGGCTACACCTTC. The encoded protein is CASSPSRDRAHYGYTF.

The V and J genes are TRBV3-1 and TRBJ2-1; 7 bases match TRBD1. Germline V gene lookup returns CDR1 LGHDT and CDR2 YNNKEL (reference sequence). V trimming: 1 base; J trimming: 12 bases; junction bases outside the gene matches: 9. This CDR3 comprises 14 residues. CDR3 coding DNA: TGTGCCAGCAGCCAAGTGGGGACAGTATATGGGCAGTTCTTC. Its protein is CASSQVGTVYGQFF.

The chain joins TRBV10-3 to TRBJ2-2; 7 bases map to TRBD1. Germline trimming cut 7 bases from V and 8 bases from J; bases unmatched to any gene: 10. Germline V gene data show CDR1 as ENHRY and CDR2 as SYGVKD. The CDR3 length is 14 residues. CDR3 residues: CAITPGQTTGELFF. The CDR3 bases are TGTGCCATCACCCCGGGACAGACAACAGGGGAGCTGTTTTTT.

This clonotype was counted only a few times. The V gene is TRBV29-1, the J gene TRBJ2-1, with 14 bases fitting TRBD2. CDR3 size: 15 residues. Unmatched junction bases numbered 7, after V lost 3 bases and J lost 9 bases. Germline loops: CDR1 SQVTM, CDR2 ANQGSEA. The CDR3 DNA sequence: TGCAGCGTTGATCGTGGGACTAGCGGGAGTGGTGAGCAGTTCTTC. It codes for CSVDRGTSGSGEQFF.

The V and J genes are TRBV20-1 and TRBJ2-7; the D is unclear. The V gene lost 5 bases and the J gene lost 3 bases, with 14 bases spanning the gap. The CDR3 sequence is 13 residues long. The germline gives CDR1 DFQATT, CDR2 SNEGSKA (reference sequence). The CDR3 DNA sequence: TGCAGTGCTGACCGACCAAGCGACTACGAGCAGTACTTC. This translates into CSADRPSDYEQYF.

J is TRBJ2-2 and V is TRBV5-1; D unclear. The CDR3 extends over 12 amino acids. CDR1 is SGHRS, CDR2 YFSETQ, per germline. V was trimmed by 4 bases and J by 6 bases, leaving 7 bases between them. The DNA of the CDR3 is TGCGCCAGCAGCCAGGTCGCCGGGGAGCTGTTTTTT. Amino acid sequence: CASSQVAGELFF.

The count of this clonotype is one. The rearrangement uses TRBV10-2 and TRBJ1-1; 8 bases align to TRBD1. Germline CDR1 WSHSY, CDR2 SAAADI. The CDR3 is 15 amino acids. V shed 4 bases and J 4 bases; nucleotides not matched to a gene: 8. CDR3: CASSGLDRVVTEAFF. In DNA, the CDR3 is TGCGCCAGCAGTGGGCTGGACAGGGTCGTCACTGAAGCTTTCTTT.

The chain is built from TRBV20-1 and TRBJ2-2; perhaps TRBD2 as D (5 bases). CDR1 DFQATT and CDR2 SNEGSKA come from the germline V gene (reference sequence). Trimming shortened V by 1 base and J by 0 bases, and 9 bases separated the two germline ends. The CDR3 extends over 15 amino acids. The CDR3: CSARVPGTNTGELFF. CDR3 bases: TGCAGTGCTAGAGTTCCGGGAACGAACACCGGGGAGCTGTTTTTT.

This clonotype was seen a handful of times. J is TRBJ2-3 and V is TRBV7-2; D may be TRBD2 (5 bases). Trimming took 5 bases from V and 2 from J, leaving 8 bases between them. Germline loops: CDR1 SGHTA, CDR2 FQGNSA. This CDR3 has 13 residues. The CDR3 protein is CASSPGITDTQYF. The CDR3 coding sequence is TGTGCCAGCAGCCCGGGGATCACAGATACGCAGTATTTT.

There are a few counts of this clonotype. J is TRBJ2-5 and V is TRBV5-5, with 9 bases identical to TRBD2. Trimming removed 4 bases from V and 5 bases from J; junction bases left unmatched: 9. The CDR3 is 15 residues long. The germline V gene has CDR1 SGHKS and CDR2 YYEKEE (reference sequence). CDR3 nucleotides: TGTGCCAGCAGCACGGGACTAGCCCGAGGGGAGACCCAGTACTTC. Amino acids: CASSTGLARGETQYF.